The clone carrying this T cell receptor beta chain came up once. Its antigen is unidentified. TCR beta sequencing covered blood CD8+ and CD4+ T cells. The CD8+ and CD4+ T cells were negatively isolated, with the TEMRA cells enriched by FACS. The sample is drawn from a study of CD8 T cells in Susac syndrome. Random hexamers were used to reverse transcribe an amount of about 0.45 to 1 ug RNA. Across 54 Vbeta and 13 Jbeta, TCR beta CDR3 was amplified with immunoSEQ multiplex PCR. TCRdb fed the immunoSEQ multiplex PCR reads into MiXCR, producing one record per CDR3 protein. This table holds roughly 200,000 distinct CDR3 sequences, roughly 94% found once. Broader study findings: As acknowledged by the study, its TCR sequencing and HLA analysis included a relatively small number of individuals.

Sequencing used CD4+ T cells from PBMCs. This TCR was sampled from a human donor with multiple sclerosis.

The CDR3, as DNA: TGTGCCAGCCAGCTCGCCGGGAACACCGGGGAGCTGTTTTTT. Translation: CASQLAGNTGELFF. The rearrangement uses TRBV7-9 and TRBJ2-2, with D uncertain. Trimming removed 8 bases from V and 1 base from J, with 11 bases in between. CDR1 SEHNR and CDR2 FQNEAQ come from the germline V gene (reference sequence). The CDR3 consists of 14 residues.